These 12 T cell receptor beta chains share one sample of origin, sequenced in a study of blood T cell repertoires in COVID-19. Sequencing was performed with immunoSEQ multiplex PCR; in TCRdb, only in-frame clones are kept and a portion is missing. The profile shows hundreds of thousands of clones, about four fifths of them singletons. Sequenced sample: PBMCs or T cells enriched from blood (not recorded which). The receptors derive from a middle-aged woman who had been exposed to COVID-19.

This chain joins TRBV19 and TRBJ1-5; the match to TRBD1 covers 12 bases. In germline, CDR1 is LNHDA, CDR2 SQIVND (reference sequence). Germline trimming cut 5 bases from V and 0 bases from J; bases unmatched to any gene: 2. This CDR3 spans 16 amino acids. The CDR3 DNA reads TGTGCCAGTAGTCGGGACAGGGGGCGTAGCAATCAGCCCCAGCATTTT. This encodes CASSRDRGRSNQPQHF.

The genes are TRBV4-1 and TRBJ2-7, with 8 bases fitting TRBD2. Germline V gene lookup returns CDR1 MGHRA and CDR2 YSYEKL. Trimming cost V 0 bases and J 4 bases; bases outside gene matches: 2. The CDR3 contains 14 residues. The CDR3 region is CASSQDERGYEQYF. CDR3 DNA: TGCGCCAGCAGCCAAGATGAGCGGGGGTACGAGCAGTACTTC.

The CDR3 is CASSPRTGATNEKLFF. CDR3 bases: TGTGCCAGTAGTCCGCGGACGGGAGCAACTAATGAAAAACTGTTTTTT. This sequence joins TRBV19 and TRBJ1-4; D is undetermined. This CDR3 region has 16 residues. Germline loops: CDR1 LNHDA, CDR2 SQIVND (reference sequence). Trimming left V 5 bases short and J 0 bases short, with 13 bases between. Full variable domain (outside the CDR3, taken from reference TRBV19 and TRBJ1-4): DGGITQSPKYLFRKEGQNVTLSCEQNLNHDAMYWYRQDPGQGLRLIYYSQIVNDFQKGDIAEGYSVSREKKESFPLTVTSAQKNPTAFYLCASSPRTGATNEKLFFGSGTQLSVL.

The chain couples TRBV2 to TRBJ2-5; D is possibly TRBD2 (6 bases). CDR3 length: 15 residues. The germline gives CDR1 SNHLY, CDR2 FYNNEI. V gave up 3 bases and J gave up 4 bases, with 15 bases separating them. This CDR3 reads CASSDRGGGVETQYF. The CDR3 DNA reads TGTGCCAGCAGTGACCGGGGCGGAGGGGTAGAGACCCAGTACTTC.

This sequence joins TRBV5-6 and TRBJ2-3, with 10 bases that match TRBD2. The length of the CDR3 is 15 residues. Germline V gene lookup returns CDR1 SGHDT and CDR2 YYEEEE. The trim removed 6 bases at V and 2 bases at J, leaving 6 bases unmatched. For the CDR3, the DNA is TGTGCCAGCACCCTTAGCGGGGGGCTCACAGATACGCAGTATTTT. It encodes CASTLSGGLTDTQYF.

The chain is built from TRBV9 and TRBJ1-3; maybe TRBD1 (6 bases). Germline CDR1 SGDLS, CDR2 YYNGEE. The CDR3 loop spans 17 amino acids. V lost 1 base to trimming and J lost 6 bases, with 20 bases between them. In nucleotides, the CDR3 is TGTGCCAGCAGCGTAAATCAGGGCGAGACAGGAGAAAACACCATATATTTT. Translation gives CASSVNQGETGENTIYF.

The rearrangement joins TRBV6-4 to TRBJ2-1, with 8 bases identical to TRBD2. Germline-derived CDR1 and CDR2 are MRHNA and SNTAGT. Trimming removed 3 bases from V and 2 bases from J; junction bases left unmatched: 6. The CDR3 has 16 amino acids. The CDR3 protein is CASSEESGGTYNEQFF. CDR3 coding DNA: TGTGCCAGCAGTGAAGAGAGCGGGGGCACCTACAATGAGCAGTTCTTC.

The chain uses TRBV6-5 and TRBJ1-1; D is possibly TRBD1 (5 bases). CDR3 size: 14 residues. Between the trimmed V and J ends, which lost 6 bases and 5 bases, there was a span of 16 bases. From germline, CDR1 is MNHEY and CDR2 SVGAGI. CDR3 region: CASRHDREGTEAFF. DNA of the CDR3: TGTGCCAGCAGACACGACCGGGAGGGGACTGAAGCTTTCTTT.

The chain combines TRBV28 with TRBJ1-2; the D is unclear. V was cut by 4 bases and J by 7 bases, with 13 bases left in between. Germline loops: CDR1 MDHEN, CDR2 SYDVKM. The CDR3 is 13 amino acids. CDR3 protein: CASSYPPGVGYTF. The DNA for the CDR3 is TGTGCCAGCAGTTACCCCCCCGGGGTTGGCTACACCTTC.

The genes are TRBV5-1 and TRBJ1-2; 8 bases are a match to TRBD1. The CDR3 contains 14 residues. Per the germline V gene, CDR1 is SGHRS and CDR2 is YFSETQ. The V gene end was trimmed by 7 bases and the J gene end by 7 bases; junction bases not matched to a gene: 12. CDR3 sequence: CASAQGAVGGGYTF. Written as DNA, the CDR3 is TGCGCCAGCGCTCAGGGGGCCGTTGGAGGTGGCTACACCTTC.

J is TRBJ1-2 and V is TRBV7-2; tentative D call: TRBD1 (5 bases). Germline CDR1 is SGHTA and CDR2 is FQGNSA. V was shortened by 3 bases and J by 6 bases, with 17 bases between the two germline ends. This CDR3 is 15 amino acids long. Here the CDR3 reads CASSFTYRTGDGYTF. CDR3 DNA sequence: TGTGCCAGCAGCTTCACGTATCGTACAGGAGATGGCTACACCTTC. The variable domain in full, completed from reference TRBV7-2 and TRBJ1-2, reads GAGVSQSPSNKVTEKGKDVELRCDPISGHTALYWYRQSLGQGLEFLIYFQGNSAPDKSGLPSDRFSAERTGGSVSTLTIQRTQQEDSAVYLCASSFTYRTGDGYTFGSGTRLTVV.

The chain combines TRBV28 with TRBJ2-3; 7 positions match TRBD1. The germline V gene has CDR1 MDHEN and CDR2 SYDVKM. V was pared by 11 bases and J by 4 bases, with 15 bases of the junction left unmatched. This CDR3 comprises 15 residues. In DNA, the CDR3 is TGTGCCGCCGATGAAGGGGGCGGTTCGGCAGATACGCAGTATTTT. Translation: CAADEGGGSADTQYF.